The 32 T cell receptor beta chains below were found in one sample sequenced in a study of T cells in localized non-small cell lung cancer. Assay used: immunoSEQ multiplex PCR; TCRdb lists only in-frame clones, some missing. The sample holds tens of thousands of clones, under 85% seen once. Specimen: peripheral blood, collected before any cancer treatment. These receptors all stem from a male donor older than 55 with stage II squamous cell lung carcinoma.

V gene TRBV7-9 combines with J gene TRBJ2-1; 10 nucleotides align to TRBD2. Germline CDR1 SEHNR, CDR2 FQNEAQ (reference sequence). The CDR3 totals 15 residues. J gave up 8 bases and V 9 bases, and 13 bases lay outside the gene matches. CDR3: CASGVWASGSDEQFF. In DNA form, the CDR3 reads TGTGCCAGTGGGGTTTGGGCTAGCGGGAGCGATGAGCAGTTCTTC.

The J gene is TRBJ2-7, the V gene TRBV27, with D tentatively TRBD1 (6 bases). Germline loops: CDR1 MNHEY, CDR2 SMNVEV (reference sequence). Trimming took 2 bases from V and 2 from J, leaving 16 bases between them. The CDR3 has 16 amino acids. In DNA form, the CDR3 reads TGTGCCAGCAGTTTAATAGGCGACAGGATTGCCTACGAGCAGTACTTC. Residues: CASSLIGDRIAYEQYF.

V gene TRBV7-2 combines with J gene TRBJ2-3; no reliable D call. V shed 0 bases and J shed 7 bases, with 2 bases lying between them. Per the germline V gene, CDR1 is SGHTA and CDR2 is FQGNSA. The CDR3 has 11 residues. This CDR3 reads CASSLAHTQYF. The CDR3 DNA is TGTGCCAGCAGCTTAGCGCATACGCAGTATTTT.

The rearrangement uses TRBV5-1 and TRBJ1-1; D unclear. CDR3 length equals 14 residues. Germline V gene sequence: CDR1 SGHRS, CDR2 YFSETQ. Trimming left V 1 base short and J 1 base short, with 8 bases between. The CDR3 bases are TGCGCCAGCAGCTTGAACAACCAGAACACTGAAGCTTTCTTT. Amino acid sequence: CASSLNNQNTEAFF.

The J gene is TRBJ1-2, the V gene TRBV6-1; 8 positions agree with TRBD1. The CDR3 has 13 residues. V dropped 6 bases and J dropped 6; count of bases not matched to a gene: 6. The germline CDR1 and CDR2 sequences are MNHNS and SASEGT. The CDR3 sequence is CASRSGQGDGYTF. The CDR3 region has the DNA TGTGCCAGCAGATCCGGACAGGGCGATGGCTACACCTTC.

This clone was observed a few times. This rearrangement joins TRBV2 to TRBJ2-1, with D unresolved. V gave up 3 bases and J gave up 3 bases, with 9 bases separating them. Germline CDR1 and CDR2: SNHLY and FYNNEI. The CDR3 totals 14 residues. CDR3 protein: CASSDNRDYNEQFF. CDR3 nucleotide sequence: TGTGCCAGCAGTGATAATAGGGACTACAATGAGCAGTTCTTC.

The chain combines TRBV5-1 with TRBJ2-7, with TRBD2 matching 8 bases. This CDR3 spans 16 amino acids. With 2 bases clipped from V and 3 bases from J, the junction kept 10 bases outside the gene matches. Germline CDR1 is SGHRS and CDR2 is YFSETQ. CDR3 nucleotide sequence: TGCGCCAGCAGCTTATCCCCCGGGACTAGAGACTACGAGCAGTACTTC. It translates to CASSLSPGTRDYEQYF.

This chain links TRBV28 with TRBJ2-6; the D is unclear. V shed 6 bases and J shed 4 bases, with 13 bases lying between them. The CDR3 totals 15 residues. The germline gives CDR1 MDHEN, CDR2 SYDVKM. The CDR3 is CASSQARQGANVLTF. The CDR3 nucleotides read TGTGCCAGCAGCCAGGCGAGGCAAGGGGCCAACGTCCTGACTTTC.

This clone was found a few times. This chain's CDR3 is CASSGTLNSNQPQHF. Written as DNA, the CDR3 is TGTGCCAGCAGTGGGACACTCAATAGCAATCAGCCCCAGCATTTT. V gene TRBV27 combines with J gene TRBJ1-5; D is perhaps TRBD1 (6 bases). CDR1 is MNHEY and CDR2 is SMNVEV in the germline V gene (reference sequence). The CDR3 sequence is 15 residues long. Trimming pared 5 bases from V and 0 bases from J, leaving 11 bases between.

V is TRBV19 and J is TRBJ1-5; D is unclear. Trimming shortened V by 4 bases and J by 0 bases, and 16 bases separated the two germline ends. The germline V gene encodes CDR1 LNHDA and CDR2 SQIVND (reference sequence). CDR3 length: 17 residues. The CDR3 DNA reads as TGTGCCAGTAGTAAAGATCAGGAAACTTATAGCAATCAGCCCCAGCATTTT. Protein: CASSKDQETYSNQPQHF.

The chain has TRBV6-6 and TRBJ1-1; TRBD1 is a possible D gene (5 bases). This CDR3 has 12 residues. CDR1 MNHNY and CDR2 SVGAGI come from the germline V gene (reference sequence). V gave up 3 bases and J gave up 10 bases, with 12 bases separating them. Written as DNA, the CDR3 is TGTGCCAGCAGTTATTCCCAGCAGGGAGCTTTCTTT. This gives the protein CASSYSQQGAFF.

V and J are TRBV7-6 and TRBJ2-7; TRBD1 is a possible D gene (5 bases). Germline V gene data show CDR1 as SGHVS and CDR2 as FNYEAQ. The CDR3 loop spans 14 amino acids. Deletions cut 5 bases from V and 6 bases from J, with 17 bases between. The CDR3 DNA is TGTGCCAGCAGCCCGCAAACGTTAGGGGCCGAGCAGTACTTC. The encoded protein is CASSPQTLGAEQYF.

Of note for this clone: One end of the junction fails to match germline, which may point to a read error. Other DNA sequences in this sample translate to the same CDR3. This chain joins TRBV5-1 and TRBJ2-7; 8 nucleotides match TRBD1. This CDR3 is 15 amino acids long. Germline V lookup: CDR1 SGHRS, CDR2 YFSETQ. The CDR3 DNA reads TGTGCCAGCAGCTTCTCCGGGACAGGAATATACGAGCAGTACTTC. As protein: CASSFSGTGIYEQYF. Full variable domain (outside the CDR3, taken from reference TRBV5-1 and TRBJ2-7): KAGVTQTPRYLIKTRGQQVTLSCSPISGHRSVSWYQQTPGQGLQFLFEYFSETQRNKGNFPGRFSGRQFSNSRSEMNVSTLELGDSALYLCASSFSGTGIYEQYFGPGTRLTVT.

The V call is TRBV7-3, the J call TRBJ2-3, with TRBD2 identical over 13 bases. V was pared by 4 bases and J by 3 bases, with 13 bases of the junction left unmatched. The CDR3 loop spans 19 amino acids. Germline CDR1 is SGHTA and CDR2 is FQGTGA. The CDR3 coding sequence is TGTGCCAGCAGCTCAGGGACTAGCGGGGTAGGAGGACAAACAGATACGCAGTATTTT. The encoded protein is CASSSGTSGVGGQTDTQYF. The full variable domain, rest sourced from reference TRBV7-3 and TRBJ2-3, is GAGVSQTPSNKVTEKGKYVELRCDPISGHTALYWYRQSLGQGPEFLIYFQGTGAADDSGLPNDRFFAVRPEGSVSTLKIQRTERGDSAVYLCASSSGTSGVGGQTDTQYFGPGTRLTVL.

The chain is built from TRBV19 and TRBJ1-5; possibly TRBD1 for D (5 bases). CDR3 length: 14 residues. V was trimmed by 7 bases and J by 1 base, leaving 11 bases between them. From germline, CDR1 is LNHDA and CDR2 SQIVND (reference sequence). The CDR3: CASMFGGSNQPQHF. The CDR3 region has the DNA TGTGCCAGTATGTTCGGGGGGAGCAATCAGCCCCAGCATTTT.

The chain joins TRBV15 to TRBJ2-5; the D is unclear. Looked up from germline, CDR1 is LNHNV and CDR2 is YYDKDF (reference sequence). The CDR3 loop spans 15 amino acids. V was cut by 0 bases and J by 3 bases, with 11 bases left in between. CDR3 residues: CATSRDLRVEETQYF. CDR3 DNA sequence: TGTGCCACCAGCAGAGATCTTCGAGTAGAAGAGACCCAGTACTTC. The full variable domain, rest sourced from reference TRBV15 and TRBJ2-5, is DAMVIQNPRYQVTQFGKPVTLSCSQTLNHNVMYWYQQKSSQAPKLLFHYYDKDFNNEADTPDNFQSRRPNTSFCFLDIRSPGLGDTAMYLCATSRDLRVEETQYFGPGTRLLVL.

CDR3 nucleotides: TGTGCCAGCACGAGGGAAACTGGGGCCAACGTCCTGACTTTC. Encoded protein: CASTRETGANVLTF. This chain joins TRBV7-9 and TRBJ2-6; possibly TRBD2 for D (5 bases). This CDR3 region has 14 residues. V lost 7 bases to trimming and J lost 2 bases, with 9 bases between them. Germline V CDR1 and CDR2: SEHNR, FQNEAQ (reference sequence).

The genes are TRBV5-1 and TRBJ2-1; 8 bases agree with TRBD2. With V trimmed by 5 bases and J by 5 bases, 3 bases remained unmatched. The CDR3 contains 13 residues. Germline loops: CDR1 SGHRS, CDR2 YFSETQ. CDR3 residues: CASRTGGDNEQFF. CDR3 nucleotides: TGCGCCAGCAGAACCGGGGGGGACAATGAGCAGTTCTTC.

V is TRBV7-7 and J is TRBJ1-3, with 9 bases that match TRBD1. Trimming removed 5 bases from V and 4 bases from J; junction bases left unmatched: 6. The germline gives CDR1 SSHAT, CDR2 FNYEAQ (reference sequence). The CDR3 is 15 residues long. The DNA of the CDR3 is TGTGCCAGCAGCGACGGGACAGGGCGGGGAAACACCATATATTTT. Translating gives CASSDGTGRGNTIYF.

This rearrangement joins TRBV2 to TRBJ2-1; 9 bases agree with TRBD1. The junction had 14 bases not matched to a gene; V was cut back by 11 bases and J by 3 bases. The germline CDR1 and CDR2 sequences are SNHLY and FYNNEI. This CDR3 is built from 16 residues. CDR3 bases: TGTGCCGTCCAAGAGGGGTTGGGACAGGGCTACAATGAGCAGTTCTTC. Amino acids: CAVQEGLGQGYNEQFF.

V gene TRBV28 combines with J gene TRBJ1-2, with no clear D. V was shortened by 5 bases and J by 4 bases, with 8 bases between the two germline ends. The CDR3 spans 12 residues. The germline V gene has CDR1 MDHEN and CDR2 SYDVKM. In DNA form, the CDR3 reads TGTGCCAGCAGTGACGGACTCTATGGCTACACCTTC. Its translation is CASSDGLYGYTF.

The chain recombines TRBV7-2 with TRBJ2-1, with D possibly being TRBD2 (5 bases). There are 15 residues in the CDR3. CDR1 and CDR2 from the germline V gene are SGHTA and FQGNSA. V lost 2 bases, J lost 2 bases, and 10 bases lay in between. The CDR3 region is CASSLRLLAYNEQFF. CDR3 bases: TGTGCCAGCAGCTTAAGACTATTGGCCTACAATGAGCAGTTCTTC.

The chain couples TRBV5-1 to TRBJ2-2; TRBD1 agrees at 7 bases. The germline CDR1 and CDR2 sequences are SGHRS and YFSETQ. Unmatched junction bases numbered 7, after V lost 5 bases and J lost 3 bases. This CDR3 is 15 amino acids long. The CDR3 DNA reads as TGCGCCAGCAGTTTAGACAGGGTGGACACCGGGGAGCTGTTTTTT. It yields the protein CASSLDRVDTGELFF.

CDR3 coding DNA: TGTGCCAGCAGTTTAGCCGACAGGGCGCCTGGCTACACCTTC. Its translation: CASSLADRAPGYTF. V usage is TRBV28 and J usage is TRBJ1-2, with 7 bases identical to TRBD1. Per germline, CDR1 MDHEN and CDR2 SYDVKM. Trimming at V came to 2 bases and at J to 7 bases, leaving 7 bases not matched to a gene. The CDR3 contains 14 residues.

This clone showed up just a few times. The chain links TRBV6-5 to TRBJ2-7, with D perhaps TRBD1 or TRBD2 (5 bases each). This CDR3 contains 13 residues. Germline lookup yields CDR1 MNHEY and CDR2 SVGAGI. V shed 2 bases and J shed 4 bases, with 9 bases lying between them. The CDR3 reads CASSYRGDYEQYF. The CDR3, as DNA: TGTGCCAGCAGTTACCGAGGGGATTACGAGCAGTACTTC.

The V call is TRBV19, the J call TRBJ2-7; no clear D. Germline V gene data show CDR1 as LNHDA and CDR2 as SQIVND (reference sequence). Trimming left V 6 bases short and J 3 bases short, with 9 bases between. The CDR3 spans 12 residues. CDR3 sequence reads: CASSQENYEQYF. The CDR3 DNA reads TGTGCCAGTAGCCAGGAGAACTACGAGCAGTACTTC.

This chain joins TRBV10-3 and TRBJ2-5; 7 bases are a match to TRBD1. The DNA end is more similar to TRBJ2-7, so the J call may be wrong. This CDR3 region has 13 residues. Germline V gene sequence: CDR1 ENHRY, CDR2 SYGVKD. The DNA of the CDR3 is TGTGCCTCCGTGGGACAGATGAACTACGAGCAGTACTTC. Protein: CASVGQMNYEQYF.

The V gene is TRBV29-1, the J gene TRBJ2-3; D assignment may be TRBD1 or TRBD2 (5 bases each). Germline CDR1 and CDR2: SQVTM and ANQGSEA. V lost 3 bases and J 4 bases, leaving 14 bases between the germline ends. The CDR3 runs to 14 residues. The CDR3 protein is CSVDTFRDPDTQYF. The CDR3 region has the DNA TGCAGCGTTGACACTTTCCGGGACCCAGATACGCAGTATTTT.

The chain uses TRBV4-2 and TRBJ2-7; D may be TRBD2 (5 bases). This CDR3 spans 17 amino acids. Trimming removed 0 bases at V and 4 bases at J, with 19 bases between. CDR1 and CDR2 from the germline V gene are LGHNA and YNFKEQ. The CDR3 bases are TGTGCCAGCAGCCAAGAGTTTTCGAGGGATTCGCCGTACGAGCAGTACTTC. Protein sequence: CASSQEFSRDSPYEQYF.

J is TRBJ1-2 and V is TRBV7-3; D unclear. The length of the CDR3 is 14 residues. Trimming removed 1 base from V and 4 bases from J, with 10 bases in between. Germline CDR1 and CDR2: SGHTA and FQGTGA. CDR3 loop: CASSLNFQSYGYTF. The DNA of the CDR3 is TGTGCCAGCAGCTTAAATTTCCAATCCTATGGCTACACCTTC.

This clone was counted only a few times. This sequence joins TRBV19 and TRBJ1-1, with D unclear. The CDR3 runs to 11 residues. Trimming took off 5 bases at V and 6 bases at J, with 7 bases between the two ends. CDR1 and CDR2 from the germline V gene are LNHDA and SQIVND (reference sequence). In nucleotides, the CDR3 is TGTGCCAGTAGTGAGTTTTCTGAAGCTTTCTTT. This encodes CASSEFSEAFF. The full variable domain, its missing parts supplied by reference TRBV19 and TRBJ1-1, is DGGITQSPKYLFRKEGQNVTLSCEQNLNHDAMYWYRQDPGQGLRLIYYSQIVNDFQKGDIAEGYSVSREKKESFPLTVTSAQKNPTAFYLCASSEFSEAFFGQGTRLTVV.

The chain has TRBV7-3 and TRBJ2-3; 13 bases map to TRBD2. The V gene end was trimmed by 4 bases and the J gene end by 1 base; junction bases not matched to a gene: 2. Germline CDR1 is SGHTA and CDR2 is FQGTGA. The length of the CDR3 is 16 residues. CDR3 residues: CASSSGLAGGTDTQYF. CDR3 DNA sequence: TGTGCCAGCAGCTCCGGACTAGCGGGGGGCACAGATACGCAGTATTTT.